This TCR beta chain came from a study of blood T cell repertoires in COVID-19. Germline V lookup: CDR1 SGDLS, CDR2 YYNGEE. The CDR3 has 15 amino acids. V was pared by 1 base and J by 1 base, with 11 bases between. Patients of the Seattle cohort, enrolled during active infection, were followed longitudinally. Using immunoSEQ multiplex PCR, the repertoire was profiled, and TCRdb retains in-frame clones only, with some absent. Of roughly 260,000 clones listed, about 91% were seen once; the top ten hold approximately 2.6%. This chain links TRBV9 with TRBJ1-2; tentatively, D is TRBD1 (6 bases). This TCR derives from a person between 18 and 30 years old with COVID-19, enrolled during active disease. The specimen was peripheral blood. CDR3 DNA: TGTGCCAGCAGCGTAAGGGACACGCTTAACTATGGCTACACCTTC. Protein sequence: CASSVRDTLNYGYTF.